The T cell receptor (beta chain) under discussion was sequenced for a study of blood T cell repertoires in COVID-19. The wider study: Italy, Spain and the United States were the sources of the convalescent and acute COVID-19 samples. Nucleic acid was either cDNA or gDNA, and it came from T cells, B-cell-depleted T cells, or PBMCs.

The germline CDR1 and CDR2 sequences are MNHNS and SASEGT. The CDR3 consists of 16 residues. V was pared by 2 bases and J by 5 bases, with 8 bases of the junction left unmatched. In the original analysis: Scientists estimated how many nucleated cells there were by amplifying reference gene primers. This table comes from immunoSEQ multiplex PCR, and its TCRdb copy is limited to in-frame clones, with some not included. V and J calls and clone size follow that table, whereas D and trimming were derived from the DNA. This sample has around 140,000 clones; around 87% occur once, and the top ten carry approximately 6.2%.

This TCR was sampled from an elderly man with acute or convalescent COVID-19. The gene calls are TRBV6-1 and TRBJ2-3, with 9 bases fitting TRBD1. Sequencing was carried out using peripheral blood. CDR3 bases: TGTGCCAGCAGTGAAAACGTGGGACAGGGCGTAGATACGCAGTATTTT. Translation gives CASSENVGQGVDTQYF.